This T cell receptor (beta chain) derives from a study of cytomegalovirus exposure and HLA in healthy donors. Study summary: An early data release held tens of millions of unique TCRs from HLA-typed donors.

Primers included in the PCR were 60 Vbeta and 13 Jbeta primers. Generated by immunoSEQ multiplex PCR, the TCRdb table keeps only in-frame clones and is missing some. The sample gives more than 120,000 clones, 75% to 80% of which show up once; about 6.6% is in the top ten. V dropped 7 bases and J dropped 4; count of bases not matched to a gene: 5. The length of the CDR3 is 13 residues. Germline assignment: CDR1 SGHTA and CDR2 FQGNSA. This clone was picked up one time. The chain has TRBV7-2 and TRBJ2-3; 7 bases are shared with TRBD2. The clonotype comes from a woman between 40 and 50 years old in good health and CMV-seropositive. The sequenced sample was PBMCs. CDR3 nucleotide sequence: TGTGCCAGCAAAGCCGGGAGGTCAGATACGCAGTATTTT. Translation gives CASKAGRSDTQYF.